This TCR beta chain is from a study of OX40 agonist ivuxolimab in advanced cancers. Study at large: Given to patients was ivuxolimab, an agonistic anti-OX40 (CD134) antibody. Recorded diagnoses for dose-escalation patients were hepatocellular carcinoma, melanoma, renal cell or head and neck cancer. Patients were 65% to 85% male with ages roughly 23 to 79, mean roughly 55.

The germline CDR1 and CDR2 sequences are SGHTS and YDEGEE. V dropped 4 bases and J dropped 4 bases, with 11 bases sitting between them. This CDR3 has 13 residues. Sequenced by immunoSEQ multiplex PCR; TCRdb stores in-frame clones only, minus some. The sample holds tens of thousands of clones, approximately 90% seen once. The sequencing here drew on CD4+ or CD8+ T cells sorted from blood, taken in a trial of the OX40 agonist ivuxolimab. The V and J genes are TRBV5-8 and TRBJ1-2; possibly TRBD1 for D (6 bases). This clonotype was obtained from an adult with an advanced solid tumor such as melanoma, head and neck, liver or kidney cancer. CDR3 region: CASSRQVSYGYTF. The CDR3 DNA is TGTGCCAGCAGCCGACAGGTTAGCTATGGCTACACCTTC.